What follows describes a single TCR beta chain. Its antigen remains unidentified. Nothing much larger sits one base from this clone, and base qualities are not available. The trial excluded patients who had a history of autoimmune disease or were on systemic immunosuppression. In every dose cohort, peripheral blood was drawn for TCR sequencing at baseline, cycle 4 day 1, and cycle 7 day 1. Samples were obtained from an open-label, multicenter, first-in-human phase I dose-escalation trial of ivuxolimab. Adults with locally advanced or metastatic melanoma, renal cell carcinoma, hepatocellular carcinoma or head and neck squamous cell carcinoma were enrolled in the trial. Before TCR sequencing, CD4+ and CD8+ T cells were separately sorted from peripheral blood. CDR1 and CDR2 are read off the germline V gene (reference sequence) as LNHDA and SQIVND. The CDR3 spans 13 residues, from the cysteine through the phenylalanine. Only the CDR3 region is kept as DNA, spanning 39 bases read in frame from base 1. V is reduced by 4 bases and J by 6 bases, leaving a spacing of 13 bases between them.

Genomic DNA was extracted from sorted cells for sequencing of the TCRbeta CDR3 region. The immunoSEQ Assay was used to sequence the TCRbeta CDR3 regions. Not all clones reach the TCRdb copy of this immuneACCESS table, which keeps in-frame sequences only. Checked studies attribute under half of the gap to unresolved V genes and leave the rest unexplained. Present in this sample are approximately 40,000 clones, 75% to 85% of which were seen just once. Clones ranked in the top ten supply 10% of the sample. The record originates from a study of OX40 agonist ivuxolimab in advanced cancers. Concerning the study at large: Ivuxolimab, which targeted the costimulatory receptor OX40 (CD134), was an agonistic, fully human IgG2 monoclonal antibody. Partial responses were achieved by three dose-escalation patients, of whom one had hepatocellular carcinoma and two had cutaneous melanoma. Of the approximately 50 dose-escalation patients, hepatocellular carcinoma was present in some 19, melanoma in approximately 15, renal cell carcinoma in 9 and head and neck cancer in 9. Intravenous ivuxolimab was administered to patients every 2 weeks at six dose levels: 0.01, 0.1, 0.3, 1.5, 3 and 10 mg/kg. A male proportion of almost 85% and a mean age of approximately 62 years, ranging from 23 to 79, were recorded for the dose-escalation cohort. The point of sequencing TCRbeta in the periphery was to test whether ivuxolimab changed TCR sequence diversity and drove clonal T-cell expansion. Patients were allowed to have had prior anti-PD-1, anti-PD-L1 or anti-CTLA-4 therapy, and around 40% of the dose-escalation patients had previously received checkpoint inhibitors. The paper describes the monotherapy dose-escalation part (N ≈ 52 patients) of the phase I trial of ivuxolimab. Broad study findings and their caveats: Low levels of normalized T-cell clonal expansion were also seen in some patients who did not respond. In the 0.1-3.0 mg/kg groups, partial responders were among the patients with the lowest normalized peripheral clonal expansion, particularly in CD8+ T cells. At doses of 0.1 to 3.0 mg/kg, clonal expansion of both CD4+ and CD8+ blood T cells was observed from baseline to week 6. On average, CD8+ T cells showed more expanded clones than CD4+ T cells after ivuxolimab. The antigen specificity of the peripheral T cells that underwent clonal expansion was not determined.

The receptor was isolated from an adult with an advanced solid tumor such as melanoma, head and neck, liver or kidney cancer. The V and J genes are TRBV19 and TRBJ2-7; TRBD1 is perhaps the D gene, given 6 matching bases. Material: CD4+ or CD8+ T cells sorted from blood, obtained in a trial of the OX40 agonist ivuxolimab. The CDR3 loop reads CASSNEGVGEQYF. The DNA reads as follows: TGTGCCAGTAGTAACGAGGGGGTAGGCGAGCAGTACTTC.